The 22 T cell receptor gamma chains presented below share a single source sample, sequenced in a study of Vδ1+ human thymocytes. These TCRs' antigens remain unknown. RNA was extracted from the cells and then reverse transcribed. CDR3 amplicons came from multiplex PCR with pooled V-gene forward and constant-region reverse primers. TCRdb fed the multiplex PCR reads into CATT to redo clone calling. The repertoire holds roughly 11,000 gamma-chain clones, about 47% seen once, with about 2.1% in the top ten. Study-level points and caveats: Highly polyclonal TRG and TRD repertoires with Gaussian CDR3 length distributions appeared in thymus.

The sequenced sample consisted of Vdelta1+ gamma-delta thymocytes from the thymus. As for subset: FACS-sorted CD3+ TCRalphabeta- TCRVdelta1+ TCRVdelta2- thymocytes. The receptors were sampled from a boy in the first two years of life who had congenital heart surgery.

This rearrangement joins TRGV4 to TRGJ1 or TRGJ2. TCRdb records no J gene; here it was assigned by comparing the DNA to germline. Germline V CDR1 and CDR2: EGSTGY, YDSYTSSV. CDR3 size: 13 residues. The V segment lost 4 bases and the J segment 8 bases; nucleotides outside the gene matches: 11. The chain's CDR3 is CATWEGPWHKKLF. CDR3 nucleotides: TGTGCCACCTGGGAGGGGCCTTGGCATAAGAAACTCTTT.

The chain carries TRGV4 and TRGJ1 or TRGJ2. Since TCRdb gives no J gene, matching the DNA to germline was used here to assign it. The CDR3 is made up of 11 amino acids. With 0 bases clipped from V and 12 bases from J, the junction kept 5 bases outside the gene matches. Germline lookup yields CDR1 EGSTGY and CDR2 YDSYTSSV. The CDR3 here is CATWDGHGKLF. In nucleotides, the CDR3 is TGTGCCACCTGGGATGGGCATGGGAAACTCTTT.

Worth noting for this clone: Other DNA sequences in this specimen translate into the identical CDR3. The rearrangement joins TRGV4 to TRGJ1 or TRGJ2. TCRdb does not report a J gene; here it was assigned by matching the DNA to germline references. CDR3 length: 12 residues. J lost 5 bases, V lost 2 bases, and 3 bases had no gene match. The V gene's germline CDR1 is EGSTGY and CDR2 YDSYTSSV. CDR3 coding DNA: TGTGCCACCTGGGATGCGCATTATAAGAAACTCTTT. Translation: CATWDAHYKKLF.

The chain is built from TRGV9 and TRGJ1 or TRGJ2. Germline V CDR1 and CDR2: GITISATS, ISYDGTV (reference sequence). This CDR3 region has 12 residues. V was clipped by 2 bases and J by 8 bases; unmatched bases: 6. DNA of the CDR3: TGTGCCTTGTGGGAGGGGACACATAAGAAACTCTTT. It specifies CALWEGTHKKLF.

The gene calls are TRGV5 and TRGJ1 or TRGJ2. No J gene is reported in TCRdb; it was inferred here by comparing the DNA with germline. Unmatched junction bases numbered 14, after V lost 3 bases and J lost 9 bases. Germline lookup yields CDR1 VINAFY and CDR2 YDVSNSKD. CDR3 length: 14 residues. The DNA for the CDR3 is TGTGCCACCTGGGACTGGGATGGAGAGGGTAAGAAACTCTTT. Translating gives CATWDWDGEGKKLF.

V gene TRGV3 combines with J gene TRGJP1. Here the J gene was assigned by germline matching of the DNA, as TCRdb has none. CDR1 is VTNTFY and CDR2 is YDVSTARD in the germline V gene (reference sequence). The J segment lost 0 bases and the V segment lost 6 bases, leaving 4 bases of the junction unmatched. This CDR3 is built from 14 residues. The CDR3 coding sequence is TGTGCCACCTGGCACAATACCACTGGTTGGTTCAAGATATTT. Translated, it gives CATWHNTTGWFKIF.

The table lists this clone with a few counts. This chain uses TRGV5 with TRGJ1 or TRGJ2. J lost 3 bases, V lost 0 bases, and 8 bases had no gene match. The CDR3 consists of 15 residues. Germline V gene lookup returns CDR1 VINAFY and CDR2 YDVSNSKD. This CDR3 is CATWDRQRIYYKKLF. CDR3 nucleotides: TGTGCCACCTGGGACAGGCAAAGGATTTATTATAAGAAACTCTTT.

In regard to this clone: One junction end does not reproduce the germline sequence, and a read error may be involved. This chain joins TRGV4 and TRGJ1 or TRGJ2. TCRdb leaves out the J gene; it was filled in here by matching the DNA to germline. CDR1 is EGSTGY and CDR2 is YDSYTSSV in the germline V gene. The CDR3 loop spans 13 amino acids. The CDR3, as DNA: TGTGCCACCCGGGATGGCAATTATTATAAGAAACTCTTT. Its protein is CATRDGNYYKKLF.

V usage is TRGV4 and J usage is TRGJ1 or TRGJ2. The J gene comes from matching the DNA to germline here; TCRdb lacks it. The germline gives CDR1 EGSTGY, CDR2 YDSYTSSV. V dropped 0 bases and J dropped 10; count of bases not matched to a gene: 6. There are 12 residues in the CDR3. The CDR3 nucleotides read TGTGCCACCTGGGATGGGCCCTCGAAGAAACTCTTT. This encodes CATWDGPSKKLF.

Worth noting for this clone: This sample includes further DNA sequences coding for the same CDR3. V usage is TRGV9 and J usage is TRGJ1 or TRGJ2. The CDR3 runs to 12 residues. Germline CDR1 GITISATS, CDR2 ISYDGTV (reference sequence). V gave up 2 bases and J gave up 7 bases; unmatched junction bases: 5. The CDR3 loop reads CALWEGYYKKLF. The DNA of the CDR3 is TGTGCCTTGTGGGAGGGCTACTATAAGAAACTCTTT.

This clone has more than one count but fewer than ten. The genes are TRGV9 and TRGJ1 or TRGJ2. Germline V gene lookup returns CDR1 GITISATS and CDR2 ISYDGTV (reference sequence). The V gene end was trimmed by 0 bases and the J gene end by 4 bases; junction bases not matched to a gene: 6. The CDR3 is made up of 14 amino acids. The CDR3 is CALWEVSLYYKKLF. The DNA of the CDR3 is TGTGCCTTGTGGGAGGTGTCCTTGTATTATAAGAAACTCTTT.

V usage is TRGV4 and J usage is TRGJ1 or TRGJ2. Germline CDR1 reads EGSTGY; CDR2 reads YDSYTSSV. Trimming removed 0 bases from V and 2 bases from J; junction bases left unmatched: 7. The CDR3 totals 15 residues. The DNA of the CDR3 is TGTGCCACCTGGGATGGGCCCGGGGATTATTATAAGAAACTCTTT. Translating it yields CATWDGPGDYYKKLF.

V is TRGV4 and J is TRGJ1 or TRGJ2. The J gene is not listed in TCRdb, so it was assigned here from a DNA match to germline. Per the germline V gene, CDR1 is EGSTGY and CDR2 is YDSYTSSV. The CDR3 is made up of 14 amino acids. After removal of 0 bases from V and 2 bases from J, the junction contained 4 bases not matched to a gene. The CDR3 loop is CATWDGSYYYKKLF. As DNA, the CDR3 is TGTGCCACCTGGGATGGGTCCTATTATTATAAGAAACTCTTT.

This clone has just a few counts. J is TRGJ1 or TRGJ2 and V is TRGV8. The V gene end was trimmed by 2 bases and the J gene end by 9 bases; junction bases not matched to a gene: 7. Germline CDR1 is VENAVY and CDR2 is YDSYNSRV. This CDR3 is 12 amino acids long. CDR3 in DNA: TGTGCCACCTGGGATATTTATCCTAAGAAACTCTTT. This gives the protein CATWDIYPKKLF.

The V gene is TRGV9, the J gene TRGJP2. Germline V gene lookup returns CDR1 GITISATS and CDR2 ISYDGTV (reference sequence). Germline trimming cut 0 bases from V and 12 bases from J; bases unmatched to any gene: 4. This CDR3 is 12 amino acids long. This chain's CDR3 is CALWEVRRIKTF. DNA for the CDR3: TGTGCCTTGTGGGAGGTGCGGCGGATCAAGACGTTT.

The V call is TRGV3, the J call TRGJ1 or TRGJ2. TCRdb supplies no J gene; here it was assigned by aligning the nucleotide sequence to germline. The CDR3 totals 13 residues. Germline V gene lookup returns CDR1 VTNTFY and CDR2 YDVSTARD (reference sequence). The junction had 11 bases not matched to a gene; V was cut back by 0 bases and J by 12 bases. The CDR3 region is CATWDRRGSWKLF. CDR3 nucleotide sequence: TGTGCCACCTGGGACAGGCGGGGGTCTTGGAAACTCTTT.

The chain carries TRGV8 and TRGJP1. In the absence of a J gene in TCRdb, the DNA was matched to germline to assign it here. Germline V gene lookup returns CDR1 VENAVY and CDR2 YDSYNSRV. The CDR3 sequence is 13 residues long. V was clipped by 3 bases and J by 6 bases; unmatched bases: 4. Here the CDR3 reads CATWDPPGWFKIF. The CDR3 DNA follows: TGTGCCACCTGGGATCCACCTGGTTGGTTCAAGATATTT.

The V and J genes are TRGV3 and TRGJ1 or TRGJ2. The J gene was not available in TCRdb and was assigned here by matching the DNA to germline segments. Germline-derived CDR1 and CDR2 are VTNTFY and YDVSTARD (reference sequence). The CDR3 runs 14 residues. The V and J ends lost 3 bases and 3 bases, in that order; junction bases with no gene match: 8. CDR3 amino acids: CATWDPRGYYKKLF. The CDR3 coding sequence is TGTGCCACCTGGGACCCGAGGGGTTATTATAAGAAACTCTTT.

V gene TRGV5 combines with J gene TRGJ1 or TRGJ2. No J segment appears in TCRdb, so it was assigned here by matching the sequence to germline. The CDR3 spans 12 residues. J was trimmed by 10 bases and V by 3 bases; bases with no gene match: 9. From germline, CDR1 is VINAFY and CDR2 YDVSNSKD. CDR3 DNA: TGTGCCACCTGGGACGGACAAAGGAAGAAACTCTTT. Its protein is CATWDGQRKKLF.

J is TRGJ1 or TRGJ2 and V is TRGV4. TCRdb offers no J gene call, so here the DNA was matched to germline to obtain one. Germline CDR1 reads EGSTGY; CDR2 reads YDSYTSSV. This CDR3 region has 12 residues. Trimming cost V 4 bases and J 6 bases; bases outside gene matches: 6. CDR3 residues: CATWESCYKKLF. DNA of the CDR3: TGTGCCACCTGGGAATCGTGTTATAAGAAACTCTTT.

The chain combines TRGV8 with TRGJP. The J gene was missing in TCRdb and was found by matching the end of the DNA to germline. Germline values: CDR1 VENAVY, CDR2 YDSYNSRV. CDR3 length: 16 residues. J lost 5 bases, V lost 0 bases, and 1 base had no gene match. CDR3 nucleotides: TGTGCCACCTGGGATAGGGAAGAGTTGGGCAAAAAAATCAAGGTATTT. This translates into CATWDREELGKKIKVF.

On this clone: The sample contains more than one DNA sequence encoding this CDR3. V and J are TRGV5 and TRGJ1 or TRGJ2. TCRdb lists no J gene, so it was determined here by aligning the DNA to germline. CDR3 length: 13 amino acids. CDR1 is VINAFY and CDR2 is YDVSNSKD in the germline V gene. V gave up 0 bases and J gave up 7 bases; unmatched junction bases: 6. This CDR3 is CATWDRPRYKKLF. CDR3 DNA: TGTGCCACCTGGGACAGGCCACGGTATAAGAAACTCTTT.